These 8 T cell receptor beta chains came from one sample sequenced in a study of regulatory T cells in long-lasting Graves disease. The authors built TCR beta libraries using iRepertoire HTBI primers and Arm-PCR of CDR3 regions. TCRdb ran MiXCR on the multiplex PCR reads and lists one entry per CDR3 protein. The table includes around 360,000 distinct CDR3 sequences, 15% to 20% detected once. Time point reported: newly diagnosed GD, antithyroid drugs for less than 3 months. PBMC-extracted RNA yielded the TCR library. This same sample was also part of a study on T cells in Graves' hyperthyroidism and ophthalmopathy.

Sequenced material: peripheral blood mononuclear cells (PBMCs), taken at new diagnosis, from a patient treated with antithyroid drugs. The receptor set was obtained from a woman under 30 with Graves disease.

This clonotype was recorded many times. The chain is built from TRBV5-1 and TRBJ2-1; 10 bases are a match to TRBD1. CDR1 and CDR2 from the germline V gene are SGHRS and YFSETQ. This CDR3 region has 15 residues. J gave up 3 bases and V 1 base, and 1 base lay outside the gene matches. The CDR3 region has the DNA TGCGCCAGCAGCTTGTGGGACAGGGGCTACAATGAGCAGTTCTTC. It encodes CASSLWDRGYNEQFF.

With respect to this clonotype: A much larger clone lies one base from this, so it may be a read error. The chain is built from TRBV4-1 and TRBJ2-2; 8 positions match TRBD1. This CDR3 spans 17 amino acids. CDR1 is MGHRA, CDR2 YSYEKL, per germline. The CDR3 region is CASSPRGDRRNTGERFF. The CDR3 nucleotides are TGCGCCAGCAGCCCACGAGGGGACAGGAGAAACACCGGGGAGCGGTTTTTT.

This clonotype was found a few times. At one end, the junction sequence differs from germline, possibly due to a read error. This chain connects TRBV2 to TRBJ2-7, with D unclear. Germline V gene sequence: CDR1 SNHLY, CDR2 FYNNEI. The length of the CDR3 is 10 residues. The CDR3 sequence: CASVGYERYF. CDR3 DNA: TGTGCCAGCGTTGGTTACGAGCGGTACTTC.

A note on this clonotype: A read error may explain this, as a much larger clone is one base away. The rearrangement joins TRBV5-1 to TRBJ2-5; the D call may be TRBD1 or TRBD2 (5 bases each). From germline, CDR1 is SGHRS and CDR2 YFSETQ. The CDR3 sequence is 14 residues long. This chain's CDR3 is CASSSPGTEETRYF. CDR3 DNA sequence: TGCGCCAGCAGCTCTCCGGGGACCGAAGAGACCCGGTACTTC.

This clonotype showed up many times. As DNA, the CDR3 is TGTGCCAGCAGGGACGATTACAATGAGCAGTTCTTC. Protein sequence: CASRDDYNEQFF. The rearrangement links TRBV18 to TRBJ2-1; D is tentatively TRBD1 or TRBD2 (5 bases each). V was trimmed by 8 bases and J by 4 bases, leaving 9 bases between them. Germline values: CDR1 KGHSH, CDR2 LQKENI. The CDR3 loop spans 12 amino acids.

The chain is built from TRBV29-1 and TRBJ1-2, with a tentative D call TRBD1 (5 bases). The germline V gene encodes CDR1 SQVTM and CDR2 ANQGSEA. V lost 2 bases and J lost 8, with 9 bases in between. The CDR3 totals 11 residues. The CDR3 bases are TGCAGCGTTGAAACAGGCTTCGGCTACACCTTC. This codes for CSVETGFGYTF.

This clonotype was observed at least ten times. The CDR3 reads CASSPRQGTMGEQYF. The CDR3 bases are TGTGCCAGCTCACCACGACAGGGGACGATGGGTGAGCAGTACTTC. This chain connects TRBV18 to TRBJ2-7; 8 nucleotides line up with TRBD1. V lost 1 base and J lost 7; bases outside the gene matches: 9. Germline V gene lookup returns CDR1 KGHSH and CDR2 LQKENI. CDR3 length: 15 amino acids.

Remarks on this clonotype: One base away lies a much larger clone, so this may be a sequencing read error. V gene TRBV28 combines with J gene TRBJ1-5, with D maybe TRBD1 (5 bases). CDR1 is MDHEN and CDR2 is SYDVKM in the germline V gene. Between the trimmed V and J ends, which lost 4 bases and 8 bases, there was a span of 18 bases. This CDR3 has 15 residues. The CDR3 nucleotides are TGTGCCAGCAGTTCCAACCGGGACGGGGGTGAGCCCCAGCATTTT. Its protein is CASSSNRDGGEPQHF.